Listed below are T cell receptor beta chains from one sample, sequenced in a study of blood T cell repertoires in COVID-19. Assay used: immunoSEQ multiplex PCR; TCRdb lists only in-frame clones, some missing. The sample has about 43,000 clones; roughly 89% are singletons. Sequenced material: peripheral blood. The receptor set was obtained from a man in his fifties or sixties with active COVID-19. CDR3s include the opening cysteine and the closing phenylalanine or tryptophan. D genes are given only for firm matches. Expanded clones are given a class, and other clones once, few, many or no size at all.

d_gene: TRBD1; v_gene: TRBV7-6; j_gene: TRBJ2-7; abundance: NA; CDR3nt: TGTGCCAGCAGCTATGCCGGGACAGGGGGGTATCACGAGCAGTACTTC; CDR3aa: CASSYAGTGGYHEQYF
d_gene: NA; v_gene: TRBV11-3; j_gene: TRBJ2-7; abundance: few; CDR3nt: TGTGCCAGCAGCCTGGACGGGAGCTCCTACGAGCAGTACTTC; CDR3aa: CASSLDGSSYEQYF
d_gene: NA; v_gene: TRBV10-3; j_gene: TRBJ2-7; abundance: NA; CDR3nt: TGTGCCATCAGTGGGACTTCCCACGAGCAGTACTTC; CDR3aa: CAISGTSHEQYF
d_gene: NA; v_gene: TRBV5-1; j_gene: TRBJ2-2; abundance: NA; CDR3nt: TGCGCCAGCAGCTTGGGACTATCGAACACCGGGGAGCTGTTTTTT; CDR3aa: CASSLGLSNTGELFF
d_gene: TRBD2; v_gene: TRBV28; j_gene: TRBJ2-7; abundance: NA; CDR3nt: TGTGCCAGCAGGAATATTCCCCCACTAGCGCAGAGCTCCTACGAGCAGTACTTC; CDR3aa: CASRNIPPLAQSSYEQYF
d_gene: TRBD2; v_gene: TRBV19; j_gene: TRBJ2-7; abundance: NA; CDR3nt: TGTGCCAGTAGTTCGGGTCGGGTAGCGGGAGGATGTTGGGAGCAGTACTTC; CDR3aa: CASSSGRVAGGCWEQYF
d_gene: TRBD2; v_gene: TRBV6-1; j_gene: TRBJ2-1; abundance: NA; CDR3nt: TGTGCCAGCAGTGAAGGACTAGCGGGAAGCCATGAGCAGTTCTTC; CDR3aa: CASSEGLAGSHEQFF
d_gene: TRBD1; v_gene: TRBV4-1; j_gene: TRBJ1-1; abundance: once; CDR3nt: TGCGCCAGCAGCCCCCGACAGGGGAACACTGAAGCTTTCTTT; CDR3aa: CASSPRQGNTEAFF
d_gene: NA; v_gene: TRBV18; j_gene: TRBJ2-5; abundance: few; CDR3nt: TGTGCCAGCTCACCACCCCAGCGTACCCAAGAGACCCAGTACTTC; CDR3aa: CASSPPQRTQETQYF
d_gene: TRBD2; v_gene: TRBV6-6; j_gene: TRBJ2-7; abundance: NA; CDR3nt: TGTGCCAGCAGTCCGGGACTAGCGGGAGCTCGGGGTATGGACGAGCAGTACTTC; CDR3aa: CASSPGLAGARGMDEQYF
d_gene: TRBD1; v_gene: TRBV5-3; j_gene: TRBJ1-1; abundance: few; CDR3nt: TGTGCCAGAAGCCCGAGACAGGGCCGGGATGAAGCTTTCTTT; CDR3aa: CARSPRQGRDEAFF
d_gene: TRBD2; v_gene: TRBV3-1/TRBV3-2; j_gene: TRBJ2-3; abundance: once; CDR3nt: TGTGCCAGCAGCCAAGTGGGACTAGCGGGGAAGACGCGCACAGATACGCAGTATTTT; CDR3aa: CASSQVGLAGKTRTDTQYF
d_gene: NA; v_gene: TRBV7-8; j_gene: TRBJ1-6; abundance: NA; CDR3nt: TGTGCCAGCAGCTTAAATGCCCCTCCGGGTTCACCCCTCCACTTT; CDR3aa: CASSLNAPPGSPLHF
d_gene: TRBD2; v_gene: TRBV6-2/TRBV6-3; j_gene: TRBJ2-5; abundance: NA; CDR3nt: TGTGCCAGCAGTTTCCGGGGACTAGAGCGGAAGACCCAGTACTTC; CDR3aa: CASSFRGLERKTQYF
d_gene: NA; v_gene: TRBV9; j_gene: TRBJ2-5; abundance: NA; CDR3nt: TGTGCCAGCAGCGCTGAAGAGACCCAGTACTTC; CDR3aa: CASSAEETQYF
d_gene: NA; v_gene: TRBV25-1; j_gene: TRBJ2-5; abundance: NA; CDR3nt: TGTGCCAGCAGTGACATAATCAGAGAGACCCAGTACTTC; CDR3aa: CASSDIIRETQYF
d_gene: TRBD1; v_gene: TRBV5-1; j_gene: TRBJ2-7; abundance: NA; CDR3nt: TGCGCCAGCAGCCTTGGGACAGTTCCTTACGAGCAGTACTTC; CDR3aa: CASSLGTVPYEQYF
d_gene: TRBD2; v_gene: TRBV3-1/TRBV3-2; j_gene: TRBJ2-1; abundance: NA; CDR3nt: TGTGCCAGCAGCCGCGGGAGGGCCATCGGTGAGCAGTTCTTC; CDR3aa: CASSRGRAIGEQFF
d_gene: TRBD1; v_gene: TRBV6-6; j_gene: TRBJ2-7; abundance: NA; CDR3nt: TGTGCCAGCAGTTTTGGGACAGGGTACGAGCAGTACTTC; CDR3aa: CASSFGTGYEQYF
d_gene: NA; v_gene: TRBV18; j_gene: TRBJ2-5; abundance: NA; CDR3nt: TGTGCCAGCTCACCAAGGAGGACAGAGACCCAGTACTTC; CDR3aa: CASSPRRTETQYF
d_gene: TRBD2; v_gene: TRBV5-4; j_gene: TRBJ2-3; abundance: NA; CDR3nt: TGTGCCAGCAGCTTGAATCTAGCGGGAGGGAGGGATACGCAGTATTTT; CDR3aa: CASSLNLAGGRDTQYF
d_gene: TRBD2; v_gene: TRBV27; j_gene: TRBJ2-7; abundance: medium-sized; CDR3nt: TGTGCCAGCAGTAGTTCGGAACTAGCGGGAGGGCCCGACTCCTACGAGCAGTACTTC; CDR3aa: CASSSSELAGGPDSYEQYF
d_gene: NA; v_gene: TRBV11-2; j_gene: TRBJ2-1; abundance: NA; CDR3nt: TGTGCCAGCAGCTTCCCAGTAGCGGCTACCACCTACAATGAGCAGTTCTTC; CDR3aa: CASSFPVAATTYNEQFF
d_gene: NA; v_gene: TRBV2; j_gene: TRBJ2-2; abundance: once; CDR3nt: TGTGCCAGTGTAGGAGGGCCCCCAGTGAACACCGGGGAGCTGTTTTTT; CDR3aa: CASVGGPPVNTGELFF
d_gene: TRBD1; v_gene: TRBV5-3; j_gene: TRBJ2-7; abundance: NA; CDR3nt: TGTGCCTCACGGGACAGGCCCGGAGGCCCCTACGAGCAGTACTTC; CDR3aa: CASRDRPGGPYEQYF
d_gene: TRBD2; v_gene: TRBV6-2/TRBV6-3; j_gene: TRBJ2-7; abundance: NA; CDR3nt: TGTGCCAGCAGTTACTCGCCTAGCGGGAGCTCCTACGAGCAGTACTTC; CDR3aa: CASSYSPSGSSYEQYF
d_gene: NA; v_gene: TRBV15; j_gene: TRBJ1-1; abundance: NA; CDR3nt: TGTGCCACCAGCAGAGTAGGAGGGCAAGCTTTCTTT; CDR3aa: CATSRVGGQAFF
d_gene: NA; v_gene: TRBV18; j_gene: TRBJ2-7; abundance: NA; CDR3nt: TGTGCCAGCTCCCCCAGGTACGGGCAGGGAACCTACGAGCAGTACTTC; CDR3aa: CASSPRYGQGTYEQYF
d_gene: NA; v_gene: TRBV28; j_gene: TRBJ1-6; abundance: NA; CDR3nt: TGTGCCAGCAATGGACAGCTGTGGAATTCACCCCTCCACTTT; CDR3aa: CASNGQLWNSPLHF
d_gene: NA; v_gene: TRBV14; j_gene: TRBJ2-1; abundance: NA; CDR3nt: TGTGCCAGCAGCCAAGATGTCCGTTACAATGAGCAGTTCTTC; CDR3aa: CASSQDVRYNEQFF
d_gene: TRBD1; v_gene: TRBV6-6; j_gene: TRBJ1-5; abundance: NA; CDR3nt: TGTGCCAGCAGTTACGAGGGGGCGAACTGGCCCCAGCATTTT; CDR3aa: CASSYEGANWPQHF
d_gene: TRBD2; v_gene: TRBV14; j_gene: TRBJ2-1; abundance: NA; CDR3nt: TGTGCCAGCAGCCCCCAGGGCGGGAGTGATGAGCAGTTCTTC; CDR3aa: CASSPQGGSDEQFF
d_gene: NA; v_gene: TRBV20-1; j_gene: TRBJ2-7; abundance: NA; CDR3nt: TGCAGTGCTAGTGGTTCTAGCGCCCACGAGCAGTACTTC; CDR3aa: CSASGSSAHEQYF
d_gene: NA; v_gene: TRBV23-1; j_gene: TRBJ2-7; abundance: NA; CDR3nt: TGCGCCAGCAGTCCGCGGGGCCCTCACCGAGACGAGCAGTACTTC; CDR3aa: CASSPRGPHRDEQYF
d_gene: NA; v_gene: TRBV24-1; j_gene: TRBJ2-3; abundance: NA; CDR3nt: TGTGCCACCAGTGTGAGGGTGGGCCCCACAGATACGCAGTATTTT; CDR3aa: CATSVRVGPTDTQYF
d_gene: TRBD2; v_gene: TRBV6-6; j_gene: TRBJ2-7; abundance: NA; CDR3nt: TGTGCCAGCAGTCATAGCGGGAGTGCCTACGAGCAGTACTTC; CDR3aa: CASSHSGSAYEQYF
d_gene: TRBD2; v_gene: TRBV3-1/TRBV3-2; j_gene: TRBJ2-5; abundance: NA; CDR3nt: TGTGCCAGCAGCCAAGGTACCTTAGAGCGGGAGGGCCTAGAGACCCAGTACTTC; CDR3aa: CASSQGTLEREGLETQYF
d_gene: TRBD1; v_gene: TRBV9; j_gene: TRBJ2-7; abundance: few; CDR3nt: TGTGCCAGCAGCGTAGGGGACAGGGGACCCTACGAGCAGTACTTC; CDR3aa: CASSVGDRGPYEQYF
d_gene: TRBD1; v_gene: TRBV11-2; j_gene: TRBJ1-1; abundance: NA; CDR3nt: TGTGCCAGCAGCTTACTGGGACAGCGTGAAGCTTTCTTT; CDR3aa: CASSLLGQREAFF
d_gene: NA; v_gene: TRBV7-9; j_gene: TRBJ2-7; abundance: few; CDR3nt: TGTGCCAGCAGCTTCACTAGGGATCCCTCCTACGAGCAGTACTTC; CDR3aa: CASSFTRDPSYEQYF
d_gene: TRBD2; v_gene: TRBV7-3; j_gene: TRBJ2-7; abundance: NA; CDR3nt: TGTGCCAGCAGCCAGGGACTAGGCTACGAGCAGTACTTC; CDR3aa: CASSQGLGYEQYF